This passage covers 24 T cell receptor beta chains from one sample sequenced in a study of tumor-infiltrating lymphocytes in primary liver carcinoma. The input was around 530 ng total RNA; TCR beta cDNA was made from it with a constant-region primer. Library construction for TCR beta comprised three nested multiplex PCR rounds performed with slightly modified ARM-PCR. Primers for the first two PCR rounds were TRBV1-TRBV30 forward primers and a C-beta reverse primer (about 9 cycles per round). From the multiplex PCR reads, TCRdb called clonotypes with MiXCR, one entry per CDR3 protein. The table has approximately 330,000 distinct CDR3 sequences, about 65% seen once; the top ten hold roughly 6.5%. Germline DNA was extracted alongside blood RNA, which was obtained from unsorted whole blood. Sequencing used peripheral blood. The origin of the receptors is a man aged 35-49 years with primary liver carcinoma and hepatitis B virus infection.

Concerning this clonotype: A much bigger clone sits one base away, suggesting this may be a read error. This chain joins TRBV4-1 and TRBJ2-7; TRBD1 matches at 11 bases. The germline gives CDR1 MGHRA, CDR2 YSYEKL. The CDR3 contains 16 residues. The CDR3 coding sequence is TGCGCCAGCAGCCGAACCGGGACAGGGGGTTCCTACGTGCAGTACTTC. Amino acids: CASSRTGTGGSYVQYF.

This clonotype has a single count. Being one base from a much bigger clone, this may be a read error. V gene TRBV6-1 combines with J gene TRBJ2-7, with 11 positions matching TRBD1. CDR1 and CDR2 (germline): MNHNS, SASEGT. Unmatched junction bases numbered 9, after V lost 8 bases and J lost 6 bases. CDR3 length: 14 residues. In DNA form, the CDR3 reads TGTGCCAGCCTAGGGACAGGGGGACTATCCGAGCAGTACTTC. This translates into CASLGTGGLSEQYF.

The rearrangement links TRBV14 to TRBJ2-1; 12 bases map to TRBD2. This CDR3 is built from 13 residues. CDR1 and CDR2 from the germline V gene are SGHDN and FVKESK. V was clipped by 7 bases and J by 8 bases; unmatched bases: 3. The CDR3, as DNA: TGTGCCAGCATCTCTAGCGGGAGGGATGAGCAGTTCTTC. It codes for CASISSGRDEQFF.

In the case of this clonotype: One end of the junction fails to match germline, which may point to a read error. The chain joins TRBV27 to TRBJ2-3, with 13 bases fitting TRBD2. Germline V gene sequence: CDR1 MNHEY, CDR2 SMNVEV (reference sequence). CDR3 length: 16 residues. CDR3 nucleotides: TGTGCCAGCAGCACAAGACTAGCGGGAGGCACAGATATGCAGTATTTT. The encoded protein is CASSTRLAGGTDMQYF.

Note on this clonotype: A single base separates this from a much larger clone, so it may be a read error. This chain connects TRBV6-5 to TRBJ2-1; 12 bases agree with TRBD2. Germline CDR1 reads MNHEY; CDR2 reads SVGAGI. CDR3 length: 17 residues. CDR3 region: CVSSSRLAGEVNNEQFF. For the CDR3, the DNA is TGTGTCAGCAGTTCCAGACTAGCGGGAGAGGTAAACAATGAGCAGTTCTTC.

A note on this clonotype: The junction differs from germline at one of its ends, possibly a read error. This chain joins TRBV11-2 and TRBJ2-1; TRBD2 agrees at 7 bases. This CDR3 is built from 17 residues. From germline, CDR1 is SGHAT and CDR2 FQNNGV. Written as DNA, the CDR3 is TGTGCCAACAGCTTAGTCGGGGGACTATCGGGCTCGGTCGAGCAGTTCTTC. Its translation is CANSLVGGLSGSVEQFF.

This clonotype has at least ten counts. This chain uses TRBV12-5 with TRBJ2-1; no clear D. Between the trimmed V and J ends, which lost 1 base and 8 bases, there was a span of 6 bases. This CDR3 contains 12 residues. The germline V gene has CDR1 LGHNT and CDR2 FRNRAP. In DNA form, the CDR3 reads TGTGCTAGTGGTTTGGGACAATATGAGCAGTTCTTC. Translated, it gives CASGLGQYEQFF. Variable domain in full (rest from reference TRBV12-5 and TRBJ2-1): DARVTQTPRHKVTEMGQEVTMRCQPILGHNTVFWYRQTMMQGLELLAYFRNRAPLDDSGMPKDRFSAEMPDATLATLKIQPSEPRDSAVYFCASGLGQYEQFFGPGTRLTVL.

As for this clonotype: One end of the junction is discordant with germline, which a read error may explain. This chain joins TRBV11-2 and TRBJ2-3; TRBD2 matches 12 bases. Looked up from germline, CDR1 is SGHAT and CDR2 is FQNNGV. CDR3 length equals 18 residues. The chain's CDR3 is CVSSSHTRTSGTTDTHYF. CDR3 nucleotide sequence: TGTGTCAGCAGCTCACACACGAGGACTAGCGGGACCACAGATACGCACTATTTT.

As to this clonotype: A much more abundant neighbour one base away suggests this may be a read error. Likely a read error: the CDR3 ends without its conserved phenylalanine or tryptophan. This chain uses TRBV29-1 with TRBJ2-1; TRBD2 aligns across 7 bases. In germline, CDR1 is SQVTM, CDR2 ANQGSEA. CDR3 length: 13 residues. The V and J ends lost 7 bases and 10 bases, in that order; junction bases with no gene match: 13. The CDR3 is CSGGGGSNGEQFS. DNA of the CDR3: TGCAGCGGGGGGGGAGGGTCAAACGGCGAGCAGTTCTCC.

The DNA of the CDR3 is TGTGCCAGCAGTAAACAGGATCTCGGGGAGACCCAGTACTTC. The encoded protein is CASSKQDLGETQYF. The chain has TRBV12-3 or TRBV12-4 and TRBJ2-5; weak D call: TRBD1 (5 bases). The length of the CDR3 is 14 residues. Trimming left V 5 bases short and J 5 bases short, with 15 bases between.

Concerning this clonotype: With a much larger clone just one base away, this may be a read error. The chain is built from TRBV10-3 and TRBJ1-3; D remains ambiguous. Trimming stripped 6 bases from V and 10 bases from J, with 16 bases between. The CDR3 covers 13 residues. Germline-derived CDR1 and CDR2 are ENHRY and SYGVKD. The CDR3 DNA sequence: TGTGCCATCAGAGGGTACACTCCAGGTACCATATATTTT. This codes for CAIRGYTPGTIYF.

Of note for this clonotype: This is likely a read error, given that the CDR3 carries no conserved phenylalanine or tryptophan at its end. The chain combines TRBV29-1 with TRBJ2-7; D remains ambiguous. Per the germline V gene, CDR1 is SQVTM and CDR2 is ANQGSEA. The CDR3 length is 13 residues. Trimming left V 2 bases short and J 7 bases short, with 15 bases between. The CDR3 DNA sequence: TGCAGCGTTGAAAATCTTATTGGTGGGGAGCAGTACTTA. This sequence encodes CSVENLIGGEQYL.

The gene calls are TRBV1 and TRBJ2-1; the DNA was not compared with TRBD1, the D call given in the table. TRBV1 is termed a pseudogene. This CDR3 is built from 17 residues. DNA of the CDR3: TGCACCAGCAGCCCATACGAAACAGACAGGCTGGGAAATGAGCAGTTCTTC. It encodes CTSSPYETDRLGNEQFF.

This clonotype was detected many times. The chain has TRBV11-2 and TRBJ2-7, with 8 bases lining up with TRBD1. CDR3 length equals 15 residues. Germline V lookup: CDR1 SGHAT, CDR2 FQNNGV. The V gene end was trimmed by 9 bases and the J gene end by 2 bases; junction bases not matched to a gene: 12. CDR3 bases: TGTGCCAGACAGCGGTTTTCACAGGGGGCCTACGAGCAGTACTTC. Amino acid sequence: CARQRFSQGAYEQYF.

This sequence joins TRBV10-2 and TRBJ2-5; TRBD2 is a possible D gene (5 bases). The CDR3 sequence is 13 residues long. Germline V lookup: CDR1 WSHSY, CDR2 SAAADI. V was pared by 2 bases and J by 9 bases, with 13 bases between. CDR3 in DNA: TGCGCCAGCAGTGAGGCCCTCGGGGTTTCCCAGTACTTC. The encoded protein is CASSEALGVSQYF.

At least ten counts were recorded for this clonotype. The V and J genes are TRBV11-2 and TRBJ2-1, with D tentatively TRBD1 or TRBD2 (5 bases each). Deletions cut 9 bases from V and 1 base from J, with 19 bases between. CDR3 length: 16 amino acids. Germline V gives CDR1 SGHAT, CDR2 FQNNGV. The CDR3 bases are TGTGCCAGTACCCCGAGGGGCTCCTTGTCCTACAATGAGCAGTTCTTC. The encoded protein is CASTPRGSLSYNEQFF. The whole variable domain, filled in from reference TRBV11-2 and TRBJ2-1, reads EAGVAQSPRYKIIEKRQSVAFWCNPISGHATLYWYQQILGQGPKLLIQFQNNGVVDDSQLPKDRFSAERLKGVDSTLKIQPAKLEDSAVYLCASTPRGSLSYNEQFFGPGTRLTVL.

The table lists this clonotype with a few counts. The rearrangement uses TRBV7-3 and TRBJ2-1; 12 bases line up with TRBD2. V trimming: 5 bases; J trimming: 9 bases; junction bases outside the gene matches: 8. The CDR3 sequence is 15 residues long. Per germline, CDR1 SGHTA and CDR2 FQGTGA. The CDR3 loop is CASSTGTSGLSEQFF. The CDR3 coding sequence is TGTGCCAGCAGCACCGGGACTAGCGGGCTCAGTGAGCAGTTCTTC. Based on the CDR3 plus reference TRBV7-3 and TRBJ2-1, the full variable domain is GAGVSQTPSNKVTEKGKYVELRCDPISGHTALYWYRQSLGQGPEFLIYFQGTGAADDSGLPNDRFFAVRPEGSVSTLKIQRTERGDSAVYLCASSTGTSGLSEQFFGPGTRLTVL.

This chain links TRBV6-5 with TRBJ2-5; 7 bases map to TRBD2. Germline CDR1 reads MNHEY; CDR2 reads SVGAGI. This CDR3 contains 14 residues. The V and J ends lost 7 bases and 4 bases, in that order; junction bases with no gene match: 9. CDR3 amino acids: CASTSIAGGETQYF. The CDR3, as DNA: TGTGCCAGCACTTCGATAGCGGGTGGAGAGACCCAGTACTTC.

Comments on this clonotype: A much larger clonotype is one base distant, so this may be a read error. The J gene is TRBJ2-7, the V gene TRBV29-1; D is unresolved. The germline gives CDR1 SQVTM, CDR2 ANQGSEA. This CDR3 comprises 13 residues. The V and J ends lost 3 bases and 5 bases respectively, with 14 bases between them. CDR3 amino acids: CSVEDGRSHEQYF. CDR3 sequence (DNA): TGCAGCGTTGAGGATGGTAGATCCCACGAGCAGTACTTC.

As to this clonotype: At one end, the junction sequence differs from germline, possibly due to a read error. V and J are TRBV11-2 and TRBJ2-1; tentative D call: TRBD1 (6 bases). Germline CDR1 and CDR2: SGHAT and FQNNGV. The CDR3 extends over 13 amino acids. CDR3 DNA sequence: TGTGCCAGCAGCGAAACAGGGTACAGTGAGCAGTCCTTC. Translating it yields CASSETGYSEQSF.

This clonotype was seen a handful of times. The chain has TRBV28 and TRBJ2-2, with D possibly matching TRBD2 (6 bases). The V end was cut by 5 bases, the J end by 3 bases, with 16 bases between. The CDR3 covers 16 residues. The germline V gene has CDR1 MDHEN and CDR2 SYDVKM. The CDR3 DNA follows: TGTGCCAGCAGTGACAACGGTAGCGGATACACCGGGGAGCTGTTTTTT. This codes for CASSDNGSGYTGELFF.

A word on this clonotype: This sequence may be a read error, since a much larger clone differs from it by one base. The genes are TRBV10-2 and TRBJ2-2; D ambiguous. The CDR3 is 13 amino acids. Germline V gives CDR1 WSHSY, CDR2 SAAADI. CDR3 in amino acids: CASSSSNSGELFF. In DNA, the CDR3 is TGCGCCAGCAGCTCAAGTAACAGCGGGGAGCTGTTTTTT.

The rearrangement uses TRBV6-2 or TRBV6-3 and TRBJ2-7; 8 bases fit TRBD1. Unmatched junction bases numbered 12, after V lost 9 bases and J lost 5 bases. Germline loops: CDR1 MNHEY, CDR2 SVGEGT. The CDR3 consists of 14 residues. CDR3 amino acids: CARTRTGSGHEQYF. CDR3 nucleotide sequence: TGTGCCAGGACCAGGACAGGGTCGGGCCACGAGCAGTACTTC.

A remark on this clonotype: An end of the junction differs from the germline gene, which may be a read error. The rearrangement uses TRBV6-6 and TRBJ2-7; TRBD1 matches at 9 bases. Looked up from germline, CDR1 is MNHNY and CDR2 is SVGAGI (reference sequence). This CDR3 region has 13 residues. The chain's CDR3 is CARSVTGGYKHYF. Here the CDR3 DNA reads TGTGCCAGAAGTGTTACAGGGGGCTACAAGCACTACTTC.